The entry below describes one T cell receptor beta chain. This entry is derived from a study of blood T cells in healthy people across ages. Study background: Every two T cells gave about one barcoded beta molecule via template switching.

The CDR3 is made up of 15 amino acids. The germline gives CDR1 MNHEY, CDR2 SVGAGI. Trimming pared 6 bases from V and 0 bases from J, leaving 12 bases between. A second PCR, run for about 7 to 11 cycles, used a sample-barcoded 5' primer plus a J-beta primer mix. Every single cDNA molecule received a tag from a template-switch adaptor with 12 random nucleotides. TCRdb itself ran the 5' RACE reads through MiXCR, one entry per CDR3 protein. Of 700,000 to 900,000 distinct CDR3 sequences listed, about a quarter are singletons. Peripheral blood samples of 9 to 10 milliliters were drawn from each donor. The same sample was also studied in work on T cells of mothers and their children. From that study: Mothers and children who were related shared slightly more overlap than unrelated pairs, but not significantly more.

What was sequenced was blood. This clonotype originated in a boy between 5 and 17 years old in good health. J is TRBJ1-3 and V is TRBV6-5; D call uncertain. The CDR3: CASRLSPHSGNTIYF. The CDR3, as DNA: TGTGCCAGCAGATTGTCCCCCCACTCTGGAAACACCATATATTTT.